These T cell receptor beta chains were read from a single sample in a study of shared clonotypes between healthy human individuals. Profiling relied on immunoSEQ multiplex PCR, and the TCRdb table lists in-frame clones only, not all of them. Of about 450,000 clones listed, 75% to 85% are singletons. Sequenced sample: PBMCs. The source of these receptors is a woman between 35 and 50 years old in good health. Some clones in this sample may be carry-over from other donors' samples. The CDR3 runs from the conserved cysteine through the conserved F or W. Fields, in order: clone size, CDR3 length, J gene, D gene, V gene, CDR3 protein, CDR3 DNA. A D gene is named only where the DNA matches it firmly. The size of a clone is reported for some rows only, either as once, few or many, or as a class for expanded clones.

size: once; length: 15; J: TRBJ2-7; D: TRBD2; V: TRBV2; CDR3: CASKRLAVSSYEQYF; DNA: TGTGCCAGCAAGCGACTAGCGGTGAGCTCCTACGAGCAGTACTTC
size: .; length: 18; J: TRBJ2-7; D: TRBD2; V: TRBV4-1; CDR3: CASSPGLSGRARWYEQYF; DNA: TGCGCCAGCAGCCCAGGACTGAGCGGGAGGGCCCGGTGGTACGAGCAGTACTTC
size: .; length: 17; J: TRBJ2-4; D: .; V: TRBV7-9; CDR3: CASSSYSGILAKNIQYF; DNA: TGTGCCAGCAGCTCCTACTCGGGGATTTTAGCCAAAAACATTCAGTACTTC
size: .; length: 14; J: TRBJ2-3; D: .; V: TRBV28; CDR3: CASSFGKGKGTQYF; DNA: TGTGCCAGCAGTTTCGGAAAAGGGAAGGGTACGCAGTATTTT
size: once; length: 16; J: TRBJ1-2; D: TRBD1; V: TRBV5-1; CDR3: CASSLGDSVPLGGYTF; DNA: TGCGCCAGCAGCTTGGGGGACAGTGTTCCCCTCGGTGGCTACACCTTC
size: .; length: 13; J: TRBJ1-2; D: .; V: TRBV18; CDR3: CASSREGAYGYTF; DNA: TGTGCCAGCTCACGGGAAGGGGCCTATGGCTACACCTTC
size: .; length: 16; J: TRBJ2-5; D: .; V: TRBV19; CDR3: CASRGRGSGNLETQYF; DNA: TGTGCCAGTAGAGGCCGGGGTAGCGGAAACTTAGAGACCCAGTACTTC
size: .; length: 14; J: TRBJ2-6; D: .; V: TRBV7-3; CDR3: CASSLVSGANVLTF; DNA: TGTGCCAGCAGCCTGGTGTCTGGGGCCAACGTCCTGACTTTC
size: .; length: 16; J: TRBJ1-1; D: .; V: TRBV27; CDR3: CASSLSSLPHRLGDFF; DNA: TGTGCCAGCAGTTTATCCTCCCTTCCACACCGGCTGGGTGATTTCTTT
size: .; length: 15; J: TRBJ2-6; D: .; V: TRBV7-3; CDR3: CASSLAGSGANVLTF; DNA: TGTGCCAGCAGCCTAGCAGGCTCTGGGGCCAACGTCCTGACTTTC
size: .; length: 10; J: TRBJ1-2; D: .; V: TRBV29-1; CDR3: CSVDYYGYTF; DNA: TGCAGCGTAGACTACTATGGCTACACCTTC
size: .; length: 15; J: TRBJ2-2; D: .; V: TRBV19; CDR3: CASSIPALHTGELFF; DNA: TGTGCCAGTAGTATTCCGGCTTTGCACACCGGGGAGCTGTTTTTT
size: .; length: 19; J: TRBJ2-1; D: .; V: TRBV6-4; CDR3: CASSDFGPKQGRGYNEQFF; DNA: TGTGCCAGCAGTGATTTTGGGCCAAAACAGGGGAGGGGATACAATGAGCAGTTCTTC
size: .; length: 17; J: TRBJ1-2; D: TRBD1; V: TRBV4-2; CDR3: CASSQESTGAQNYGYTF; DNA: TGTGCCAGCAGCCAGGAATCTACAGGGGCTCAAAACTATGGCTACACCTTC
size: .; length: 16; J: TRBJ2-5; D: TRBD1; V: TRBV5-6; CDR3: CASSEGTGAGLRAQYF; DNA: TGTGCCAGCAGCGAGGGGACAGGGGCAGGCTTAAGGGCCCAGTACTTC
size: .; length: 16; J: TRBJ2-1; D: .; V: TRBV19; CDR3: CASSPRDSRSYNEQFF; DNA: TGTGCCAGTAGTCCCCGGGACTCCCGCTCCTACAATGAGCAGTTCTTC
size: .; length: 16; J: TRBJ1-4; D: TRBD1; V: TRBV6-1; CDR3: CASSASPGQGYEKLFF; DNA: TGTGCCAGCAGTGCCTCCCCCGGACAGGGTTATGAAAAACTGTTTTTT
size: .; length: 18; J: TRBJ2-2; D: .; V: TRBV19; CDR3: CASSMGRVGAANTGELFF; DNA: TGTGCCAGTAGTATGGGTCGTGTCGGGGCTGCGAACACCGGGGAGCTGTTTTTT
size: few; length: 15; J: TRBJ1-1; D: .; V: TRBV6-5; CDR3: CASSYSSGMNTEAFF; DNA: TGTGCCAGCAGTTACTCCAGTGGGATGAACACTGAAGCTTTCTTT
size: .; length: 14; J: TRBJ2-2; D: .; V: TRBV29-1; CDR3: CSVASGLNTGELFF; DNA: TGCAGCGTGGCCAGCGGGCTGAACACCGGGGAGCTGTTTTTT
size: .; length: 17; J: TRBJ2-1; D: TRBD2; V: TRBV4-1; CDR3: CASSPPVGLAGSGEQFF; DNA: TGCGCCAGCAGCCCCCCTGTGGGACTAGCGGGATCAGGGGAGCAGTTCTTC
size: .; length: 15; J: TRBJ2-2; D: .; V: TRBV5-6; CDR3: CASSSLTTSPGELFF; DNA: TGTGCCAGCAGCTCGTTGACCACCTCTCCCGGGGAGCTGTTTTTT
size: .; length: 15; J: TRBJ2-1; D: .; V: TRBV7-3; CDR3: CASSLYTGTYNEQFF; DNA: TGTGCCAGCAGCTTATATACGGGAACCTACAATGAGCAGTTCTTC
size: .; length: 15; J: TRBJ2-7; D: TRBD1; V: TRBV28; CDR3: CASSQAGQGSYEQYF; DNA: TGTGCCAGCAGTCAAGCCGGACAGGGCTCCTACGAGCAGTACTTC
size: .; length: 15; J: TRBJ2-5; D: TRBD1; V: TRBV11-3; CDR3: CASSSSQGAGETQYF; DNA: TGTGCCAGCAGCTCCTCCCAGGGGGCGGGAGAGACCCAGTACTTC
size: .; length: 14; J: TRBJ2-1; D: TRBD2; V: TRBV29-1; CDR3: CSVTHGGAYNEQFF; DNA: TGCAGCGTGACCCATGGGGGGGCCTACAATGAGCAGTTCTTC
size: once; length: 15; J: TRBJ2-5; D: TRBD2; V: TRBV25-1; CDR3: CASSGGGRGEETQYF; DNA: TGTGCCAGCAGTGGGGGGGGTAGGGGTGAAGAGACCCAGTACTTC
size: .; length: 13; J: TRBJ2-1; D: .; V: TRBV10-3; CDR3: CAISMLEYNEQFF; DNA: TGTGCCATCAGCATGCTAGAGTACAATGAGCAGTTCTTC
size: .; length: 15; J: TRBJ2-1; D: TRBD1; V: TRBV7-8; CDR3: CASSSGTGPYNEQFF; DNA: TGTGCCAGCAGTTCCGGGACAGGCCCCTACAATGAGCAGTTCTTC
size: .; length: 15; J: TRBJ2-1; D: TRBD2; V: TRBV19; CDR3: CASTQSGTTFDEQFF; DNA: TGTGCCAGTACCCAATCCGGGACTACCTTCGATGAGCAGTTCTTC
size: .; length: 12; J: TRBJ1-5; D: .; V: TRBV7-3; CDR3: CASSLPGGPQHF; DNA: TGTGCCAGCAGCTTGCCCGGGGGGCCCCAGCATTTT
size: few; length: 14; J: TRBJ2-2; D: TRBD2; V: TRBV19; CDR3: CASRISGVTGELFF; DNA: TGTGCCAGTAGAATTAGCGGGGTCACCGGGGAGCTGTTTTTT
size: .; length: 16; J: TRBJ2-7; D: .; V: TRBV5-1; CDR3: CASSPGARTSSYEQYF; DNA: TGCGCCAGCAGCCCTGGCGCTCGTACAAGCTCCTACGAGCAGTACTTC
size: .; length: 14; J: TRBJ2-3; D: .; V: TRBV18; CDR3: CASSSFTSTDTQYF; DNA: TGTGCCAGCTCATCGTTCACTAGCACAGATACGCAGTATTTT
size: .; length: 14; J: TRBJ1-2; D: TRBD1; V: TRBV28; CDR3: CASSFRGDRDGYTF; DNA: TGTGCCAGCAGTTTTCGAGGGGACAGGGATGGCTACACCTTC
size: .; length: 12; J: TRBJ2-3; D: .; V: TRBV11-2; CDR3: CASSPRGDTQYF; DNA: TGTGCCAGCAGCCCGAGGGGGGATACGCAGTATTTT
size: .; length: 15; J: TRBJ2-7; D: .; V: TRBV9; CDR3: CASSPRLTAFYEQYF; DNA: TGTGCCAGCAGCCCCCGCCTCACAGCGTTCTACGAGCAGTACTTC